These T cell receptor beta chains were read from a single sample in a study of vaccination effects on CD4 cells after COVID-19. Antigens of these TCRs are unknown. The repertoire was sequenced with immunoSEQ multiplex PCR; TCRdb's copy has only in-frame clones and lacks some. In the table there are fewer than 35,000 clones, 65% of which are singletons. Sequencing was performed on CD4+ T cells from PBMCs cultured without peptide, taken before COVID-19 vaccination. These receptors were obtained from a human donor who received a COVID-19 vaccine. Both conserved end residues are part of each CDR3. A D gene is named only where the DNA matches it firmly. Clone size is stated in some rows and not others, as once, few, many or a class when expanded.

D,size,V,J,DNA,CDR3
.,.,TRBV6-5,TRBJ2-2,TGTGCCAGCAGCAACACCGGGGAGCTGTTTTTT,CASSNTGELFF
TRBD2,.,TRBV13,TRBJ2-3,TGTGCCAGCAGCTTTATGACTAGCGGGGAGAAGTTAGATACGCAGTATTTT,CASSFMTSGEKLDTQYF
TRBD2,.,TRBV4-2,TRBJ2-2,TGTGCCAGCAGCCAAGAGGTGGTGGACGGGAGGACGAACACCGGGGAGCTGTTTTTT,CASSQEVVDGRTNTGELFF
.,.,TRBV5-1,TRBJ2-7,TGCGCCAGCAGCTTGGGAGACGGCGGAATGAACGAGCAGTACTTC,CASSLGDGGMNEQYF
.,.,TRBV5-6,TRBJ1-2,TGTGCCAGCAGCTTGGTTGGGAGGATAGGCAGCGGCTATGGCTACACCTTC,CASSLVGRIGSGYGYTF
.,.,TRBV10-1,TRBJ2-1,TGCGCCAGCAGTGAGCAAGGGATTGGGAGCTCCTACAATGAGCAGTTCTTC,CASSEQGIGSSYNEQFF
.,few,TRBV4-1,TRBJ1-4,TGCGCCAGCAGCCTCACGGGAAATGAAAAACTGTTTTTT,CASSLTGNEKLFF
.,.,TRBV25-1,TRBJ2-1,TGTGCCAGGTCGTTGGGGGTCCCCTCCTACAATGAGCAGTTCTTC,CARSLGVPSYNEQFF
.,.,TRBV6-5,TRBJ1-3,TGTGCCAGCAGTTACGGGGGCTCTGGAAACACCATATATTTT,CASSYGGSGNTIYF
.,few,TRBV5-1,TRBJ1-2,TGCGCCAGCAGCGAGGGGACATTGTCATATGGCTACACCTTC,CASSEGTLSYGYTF
.,.,TRBV6-5,TRBJ1-6,TGTGCCAGCAGTACAGAGGGAAAGGGACCCCTCCACTTT,CASSTEGKGPLHF
.,.,TRBV5-4,TRBJ2-3,TGTGCCAGCAGCGGTGGCGGAGCTTCCACAGATACGCAGTATTTT,CASSGGGASTDTQYF
.,.,TRBV11-2,TRBJ1-2,TGTGCCAGCAGCTCCGGGGGCTATGGCTACACCTTC,CASSSGGYGYTF
TRBD2,.,TRBV20-1,TRBJ2-7,TGCAGTGCTAGTCAGAATAGCGGGAGAGACGAGCAGTACTTC,CSASQNSGRDEQYF
.,.,TRBV2,TRBJ1-5,TGTGCCAGCAGTCCACGGACCGGGGCGAGCAATCAGCCCCAGCATTTT,CASSPRTGASNQPQHF
TRBD1,few,TRBV7-2,TRBJ1-6,TGTGCCAGCAGCCCCCTGAGCGGGTCAGGGGGTTCTGGTCCCCTCCACTTT,CASSPLSGSGGSGPLHF
TRBD1,once,TRBV27,TRBJ2-7,TGTGCCAGCAGTTTCTGGACAGGGGGAAGCTACGAGCAGTACTTC,CASSFWTGGSYEQYF